A selection of T cell receptor beta chains follows, all from one sample in a study of cytomegalovirus exposure and HLA in healthy donors. The data were produced by immunoSEQ multiplex PCR, yet TCRdb's version contains in-frame clones alone and is incomplete. The sample has about 94,000 clones, around 84% seen once; the top ten hold 10% to 13%. Sequenced input: PBMCs. The receptors were sampled from a human donor in good health. CDR3s include the opening cysteine and the closing phenylalanine or tryptophan. The order of the fields is CDR3 length, J gene, V gene, D gene, clone size, CDR3 DNA, CDR3 protein. D genes are given only for firm matches. The size of a clone is reported for some rows only, either as once, few or many, or as a class for expanded clones.

15 TRBJ2-3 TRBV9 . . TGTGCCAGCAGCCTTGTGGGGGGGCCGGGAGATACGCAGTATTTT CASSLVGGPGDTQYF
12 TRBJ1-1 TRBV18 . . TGTGCCAGCTCACCCGGGACAAGCGAAACTTTCTTT CASSPGTSETFF
17 TRBJ1-4 TRBV4-1 TRBD1 few TGCGCCAGCAGCTTACGGTACCTGGGACAGTCTGTCCAAAAACTGTTTTTT CASSLRYLGQSVQKLFF
20 TRBJ2-6 TRBV6-1 TRBD1 . TGTGCCAGCAGTGTCTTGGCCCCCGGGACAGGGGGAACTGGGGCCAACGTCCTGACTTTC CASSVLAPGTGGTGANVLTF
14 TRBJ1-5 TRBV7-9 . few TGTGCCAGCAGCTACGCAGGTGCCGGACAGCCCCAGCATTTT CASSYAGAGQPQHF
15 TRBJ1-2 TRBV4-3 TRBD1 . TGCGCCAGCAGCCTCAACCGGGACAGCCCCTATGGCTACACCTTC CASSLNRDSPYGYTF
14 TRBJ1-4 TRBV30 . . TGTGCCTGGAGTGCGGGCGGGTTTAATGAAAAACTGTTTTTT CAWSAGGFNEKLFF
19 TRBJ2-5 TRBV14 TRBD2 . TGTGCCAGCAGCCGCCGAGAAGGACTAGCGGGGGCTAAGAGGGAGACCCAGTACTTC CASSRREGLAGAKRETQYF
15 TRBJ2-2 TRBV6-4 TRBD2 few TGTGCCAGCAAGAGGACTAGCGATGGGTCCGGGGAGCTGTTTTTT CASKRTSDGSGELFF
16 TRBJ2-2 TRBV14 . . TGTGCCAGCAGCCAAGCTCTGGCGGAGCTAACCGGGGAGCTGTTTTTT CASSQALAELTGELFF
18 TRBJ2-2 TRBV9 TRBD2 . TGTGCCAGCAGCGTTGGGTTAGCGGGCTCGAGGGACACCGGGGAGCTGTTTTTT CASSVGLAGSRDTGELFF
14 TRBJ2-7 TRBV7-9 TRBD1 . TGTGCCAGCAGCTTAGCGAGGGCAGGGGGCGAGCAGTACTTC CASSLARAGGEQYF
14 TRBJ2-3 TRBV7-7 TRBD2 . TGTGCCAGCAGCTCAGCGGGAGGGCCAGATACGCAGTATTTT CASSSAGGPDTQYF
15 TRBJ2-1 TRBV29-1 TRBD2 few TGCAGCGTTGAAGGACTAGCGGGAGGGTTCAATGAGCAGTTCTTC CSVEGLAGGFNEQFF
15 TRBJ2-1 TRBV28 TRBD1 . TGTGCCAGCAGCTATACGGGACAGGGCTACAATGAGCAGTTCTTC CASSYTGQGYNEQFF
15 TRBJ1-4 TRBV28 . . TGTGCCAGCAGTTTAATGGACAGAGGAAGGGAAAAACTGTTTTTT CASSLMDRGREKLFF
17 TRBJ1-5 TRBV28 . . TGTGCCAGCAGTACGTGGGAAACGGACTATAGCAATCAGCCCCAGCATTTT CASSTWETDYSNQPQHF
20 TRBJ2-3 TRBV4-2 TRBD2 once TGTGCCAGCAGCCAAGAGGGTCCGGGACTAGCGGGGGGACCCACAGATACGCAGTATTTT CASSQEGPGLAGGPTDTQYF
13 TRBJ1-1 TRBV6-5 . few TGTGCCAGCAGTTACCGGGGTAGGACTGAAGCTTTCTTT CASSYRGRTEAFF
16 TRBJ2-1 TRBV7-2 TRBD1 . TGTGCCAGCAGCTCCGGGACAGGGATCCGTAACAATGAGCAGTTCTTC CASSSGTGIRNNEQFF
15 TRBJ1-2 TRBV6-5 . . TGTGCCACCCGGGGGGAGGGAGCGGGGGACTATGGCTACACCTTC CATRGEGAGDYGYTF
12 TRBJ1-5 TRBV19 . . TGTGCCACCTGGGAGGGTCCTGGGCCCCAGCATTTT CATWEGPGPQHF
15 TRBJ2-1 TRBV5-1 TRBD1 . TGCGCCAGCAGCTTGGGAGGGGGCGCCTACAATGAGCAGTTCTTC CASSLGGGAYNEQFF
15 TRBJ2-7 TRBV4-3 TRBD2 . TGCGCCAGCAGCCAGGGTCTAGCGGGGCTCTACGAGCAGTACTTC CASSQGLAGLYEQYF
14 TRBJ2-1 TRBV9 TRBD2 . TGTGCCAGCAGCGTAGTAAGCGGGGGCAATGAGCAGTTCTTC CASSVVSGGNEQFF
15 TRBJ1-1 TRBV15 . once TGTGCCACCAGCAGAGAATGGGGGCTAAACACTGAAGCTTTCTTT CATSREWGLNTEAFF
12 TRBJ1-1 TRBV7-9 . . TGTTCCAGCAGCTTTGGGAGGTCTGAAGCTTTCTTT CSSSFGRSEAFF
15 TRBJ2-4 TRBV14 . . TGTGCCAGCAGCCAAAGTTCCGGCGGGGCAAACATTCAGTACTTC CASSQSSGGANIQYF
13 TRBJ2-5 TRBV4-1 . . TGCGCCAGCAGCCAAGGGCTGTCGGAGACCCAGTACTTC CASSQGLSETQYF
13 TRBJ2-7 TRBV12-5 . . TGTGCTAGTGGTTTGGACAGTTCCTACGAGCAGTACTTC CASGLDSSYEQYF
13 TRBJ1-2 TRBV12-5 . . TGTGCTAGTGGTTTGGTACGGGCGGGTGGCTACACCTTC CASGLVRAGGYTF
13 TRBJ1-1 TRBV15 . . TGTGCCACCAGCGGAGACCAGGACACTGAAGCTTTCTTT CATSGDQDTEAFF
15 TRBJ1-5 TRBV30 . . TGTGCCTGGAAGGGGGACGCGGGTGGCAATCAGCCCCAGCATTTT CAWKGDAGGNQPQHF
15 TRBJ1-4 TRBV11-2 TRBD1 . TGTGCCAGCAGCTCGTACAGGGGGCAAGGTGAAAAACTGTTTTTT CASSSYRGQGEKLFF
12 TRBJ2-5 TRBV7-2 TRBD1 . TGTGCCAGCAGCTTCCCGGGACAGGGTCTCTACTTC CASSFPGQGLYF
15 TRBJ2-3 TRBV27 TRBD1 . TGTGCCAGCAGTTTTGGGACAGGGGGCACAGATACGCAGTATTTT CASSFGTGGTDTQYF
19 TRBJ2-3 TRBV4-2 TRBD2 . TGTGCCAGCAGCCAAGTGGCCAGCGGGGGGTCGGCAAACACAGATACGCAGTATTTT CASSQVASGGSANTDTQYF